This T cell receptor (beta chain) comes out of a study of blood T cell repertoires in COVID-19 (dated by TCRdb to the early 2020s). As for the study more broadly: Samples from collaborators originated in the United States, Italy and Spain and spanned both the acute and convalescent phases of COVID-19. The prospective study material was composed of cDNA or gDNA derived from T cells, B-cell-depleted T cells, or PBMCs. Subjects who had been exposed to COVID-19, were actively infected with it, or had recovered from it provided the deeply sampled blood TCRbeta repertoires that made up the dataset. The repertoires were made available in a free public database intended to serve as a resource for research on the immune response to SARS-CoV-2. The samples were drawn from two sources: the first 160 participants of the ongoing ImmuneRACE study, and 1,000 to 1,500 subjects contributed by 6 global collaborators. A de-identified subject ID, COVID-19 status, age in years and sex were almost always included in the sample metadata. Where HLA class I and class II types were available, the types were taken from metadata supplied by the sample provider, not from assay-based typing.

The immunoSEQ Assay, a bias-controlled multiplex PCR, was used to amplify TCRbeta CDR3 regions from genomic DNA. The authors' analysis ran thus. Nucleated cell counts per sample were estimated from amplification of reference gene primers within the assay. To quantify the absolute abundance of each unique TCRbeta CDR3 rearrangement, sequence reads were collapsed and filtered. For each sample, productive Simpson clonality was calculated by taking the square root of Simpson's diversity index across productive rearrangements. TCRdb retrieved this table from immuneACCESS and kept in-frame rearrangements only. Not all clones are present; in checked studies, unresolved V genes account for under half, and no reason is known for the remainder. The D gene and trimming were derived from the DNA, and the V and J assignments and clone size from that table. Within this sample are approximately 290,000 clones, with approximately 89% of them counted one time only. The top ten clones comprise under 15% of the sample.

Collaborating institutions collected whole blood in K2EDTA tubes following their own protocols. For TCRbeta analysis, collaborators shipped samples in one of three forms: frozen whole blood, isolated PBMCs, or DNA extracted from either of those sample types. What the study reported, not specific to this receptor: The amount of clinical and demographic metadata varied by source and participant and was provided uncurated.

This clone has a single count. Its antigen has not been determined. No much larger clone is present one base from it, and per-base qualities are unavailable. The germline V gene sets CDR1 to SGHTA and CDR2 to FQGTGA. Germline trimming amounts to 2 bases on V and 3 bases on J, with 1 as the count of junction bases outside the gene matches. Its CDR3 holds 15 amino acids, cysteine through phenylalanine. Just the 45-base CDR3 DNA is kept, in frame starting at base 1. The sample consisted of peripheral blood. The source of this sequence is a woman between 55 and 75 years old with acute or convalescent COVID-19. The chain links TRBV7-3 with TRBJ2-1; 10 bases in the junction line up with TRBD2. The sequence in DNA is TGTGCCAGCAGCTTATCTAGCGGGAGCTACAATGAGCAGTTCTTC. Translated, this gives CASSLSSGSYNEQFF.